This record looks at one TCR beta chain sequence and its context. The data stem from a study of control samples from healthy donors and cancer patients. Produced via immunoSEQ multiplex PCR; TCRdb's table is partial and in-frame only. The sample carries 100,000 to 150,000 clones, 92% recorded once. V dropped 5 bases and J dropped 6 bases, with 13 bases sitting between them. Germline CDR1 MNHEY, CDR2 SMNVEV (reference sequence). The CDR3 covers 13 residues. The specimen was blood. The clonotype comes from a man aged 18 to 29 in good health. This rearrangement joins TRBV27 to TRBJ1-2, with D possibly matching TRBD1 (5 bases). The CDR3 coding sequence is TGTGCCAGCAGTGCGACAGAATACAATGGCTACACCTTC. Protein product: CASSATEYNGYTF.